Below are 23 T cell receptor beta chains sequenced from a single sample in a study of T cell repertoires in cytomegalovirus infection. Their antigens are not known. Via MiXCR, TCRdb re-called the reads, giving one row per CDR3 protein. The data hold roughly 60,000 distinct CDR3 sequences, with 25% to 40% observed a single time. Sequenced sample: PBMCs, sequenced either directly or after in vitro stimulation (not recorded which). These receptors all come from a human donor in good health (CMV status not recorded). Some clones in this sample may be carry-over from other donors' samples.

There are many counts of this clonotype. This chain connects TRBV7-2 to TRBJ2-1; D remains ambiguous. Germline V gene data show CDR1 as SGHTA and CDR2 as FQGNSA. The CDR3 is 11 residues long. V was shortened by 2 bases and J by 8 bases, with 4 bases between the two germline ends. In DNA form, the CDR3 reads TGTGCCAGCAGCTTATCCTATGAGCAGTTCTTC. Protein product: CASSLSYEQFF.

This clonotype was seen at least ten times. CDR3 sequence (DNA): TGTGCCAGCAGCTTAGCGGGAGTGGCAGATACGCAGTATTTT. Protein product: CASSLAGVADTQYF. This chain uses TRBV7-9 with TRBJ2-3; perhaps TRBD2 as D (5 bases). Germline lookup yields CDR1 SEHNR and CDR2 FQNEAQ (reference sequence). The CDR3 totals 14 residues. Trimming left V 0 bases short and J 4 bases short, with 8 bases between.

V is TRBV19 and J is TRBJ1-5; 10 bases agree with TRBD1. The CDR3 extends over 17 amino acids. V trimming: 4 bases; J trimming: 0 bases; junction bases outside the gene matches: 6. The germline CDR1 and CDR2 sequences are LNHDA and SQIVND (reference sequence). The CDR3 nucleotides read TGTGCCAGTAGTACTCCGGGACAGGGGTTTAGCAATCAGCCCCAGCATTTT. Translation: CASSTPGQGFSNQPQHF.

The rearrangement links TRBV6-2 or TRBV6-3 to TRBJ2-7; D possibly corresponds to TRBD2 (6 bases). The V end was cut by 6 bases, the J end by 4 bases, with 10 bases between. Germline CDR1 and CDR2: MNHEY and SVGEGT. This CDR3 is 12 amino acids long. CDR3 bases: TGTGCCAGCAGCGGGAGTGGTTACGAGCAGTACTTC. As protein: CASSGSGYEQYF.

This clonotype was seen a few times. This chain links TRBV18 with TRBJ2-7; 7 bases agree with TRBD1. The CDR3 sequence is 13 residues long. The ends lost 3 bases at V and 5 bases at J; junction bases unmatched: 4. The germline V gene has CDR1 KGHSH and CDR2 LQKENI. CDR3 sequence (DNA): TGTGCCAGCTCACCGCAAACAGGGGACGAGCAGTACTTC. Protein: CASSPQTGDEQYF.

This clonotype has ten or more counts. The chain links TRBV12-3 or TRBV12-4 to TRBJ1-4, with 8 bases that match TRBD1. Trimming at V came to 8 bases and at J to 7 bases, leaving 6 bases not matched to a gene. The CDR3 contains 13 residues. For the CDR3, the DNA is TGTGCCAGCGCGGACAGGGCTGTTGAAAAACTGTTTTTT. This translates into CASADRAVEKLFF.

This clonotype was seen many times. This chain uses TRBV5-4 with TRBJ1-1, with 7 nucleotides matching TRBD1. After removal of 3 bases from V and 3 bases from J, the junction contained 8 bases not matched to a gene. CDR3 length: 15 residues. Per the germline V gene, CDR1 is SGHNT and CDR2 is YYREEE (reference sequence). CDR3 coding DNA: TGTGCCAGCAGCTACCTACAGGGGTCGTACACTGAAGCTTTCTTT. Translation gives CASSYLQGSYTEAFF.

This clonotype appeared many times. The rearrangement uses TRBV7-4 and TRBJ1-1; D is unclear. The CDR3 extends over 11 amino acids. V was trimmed by 1 base and J by 7 bases, leaving 4 bases between them. Per germline, CDR1 SGHVT and CDR2 SQSDAQ. This CDR3 reads CASSLVVEAFF. The CDR3 DNA reads as TGTGCCAGCAGCTTAGTGGTTGAAGCTTTCTTT.

This clonotype was detected only a few times. V usage is TRBV20-1 and J usage is TRBJ2-5, with D tentatively TRBD1 or TRBD2 (5 bases each). Trimming removed 3 bases at V and 5 bases at J, with 10 bases between. Germline values: CDR1 DFQATT, CDR2 SNEGSKA (reference sequence). This CDR3 spans 12 amino acids. This CDR3 is CSARGPWETQYF. DNA for the CDR3: TGCAGTGCTAGGGGACCGTGGGAGACCCAGTACTTC.

CDR3 protein: CASSIRGEPNSNQPQHF. CDR3 DNA: TGTGCCAGTAGTATAAGGGGGGAACCAAATAGCAATCAGCCCCAGCATTTT. The chain uses TRBV19 and TRBJ1-5; tentative D call: TRBD1 (6 bases). The CDR3 is 17 amino acids. Germline values: CDR1 LNHDA, CDR2 SQIVND (reference sequence). V shed 2 bases and J shed 0 bases, with 14 bases lying between them.

The V gene is TRBV7-2, the J gene TRBJ2-1, with a tentative D call TRBD2 (6 bases). The germline V and J ends were trimmed by 6 bases and 9 bases, with 30 bases remaining between them. This CDR3 is 18 amino acids long. The germline V gene has CDR1 SGHTA and CDR2 FQGNSA. CDR3 sequence: CASSPISGTRKVSGEQFF. In DNA, the CDR3 is TGTGCCAGCAGTCCAATTTCAGGGACCCGGAAAGTTAGCGGTGAGCAGTTCTTC.

This chain uses TRBV19 with TRBJ2-7, with 8 nucleotides matching TRBD1. CDR1 and CDR2 (germline): LNHDA, SQIVND (reference sequence). The J segment lost 5 bases and the V segment lost 5 bases, leaving 11 bases of the junction unmatched. The CDR3 sequence is 15 residues long. CDR3 sequence reads: CASSGSDRGGHEQYF. CDR3 in DNA: TGTGCCAGTAGTGGCTCCGACAGGGGCGGCCACGAGCAGTACTTC.

The V and J genes are TRBV15 and TRBJ1-5; 8 bases align to TRBD1. CDR1 is LNHNV, CDR2 YYDKDF, per germline (reference sequence). The CDR3 length is 15 residues. V shed 6 bases, J shed 4 bases, and the junction held 8 bases outside the gene matches. CDR3 nucleotides: TGTGCCACCAGTGGCGACAGGGGTTTAAATCAGCCCCAGCATTTT. This sequence encodes CATSGDRGLNQPQHF.

The V gene is TRBV7-2, the J gene TRBJ2-1, with D perhaps matching TRBD1 or TRBD2 (6 bases each). From germline, CDR1 is SGHTA and CDR2 FQGNSA. CDR3 length equals 14 residues. Trimming took 10 bases from V and 0 from J, leaving 13 bases between them. CDR3 coding DNA: TGTGCCACGGGGGCGCAGAGCTCCTACAATGAGCAGTTCTTC. Translation gives CATGAQSSYNEQFF.

J is TRBJ2-1 and V is TRBV6-1, with 9 bases matching TRBD2. The germline gives CDR1 MNHNS, CDR2 SASEGT. The V segment lost 6 bases and the J segment 15 bases; nucleotides outside the gene matches: 9. The CDR3 length is 12 residues. The CDR3 here is CASSLRLAAAFF. Written as DNA, the CDR3 is TGTGCCAGCAGCCTCCGACTAGCGGCCGCGTTCTTC.

On this clonotype: Germline is not matched at one junction end, which may reflect a read error. The V call is TRBV5-3, the J call TRBJ2-6; possible D gene TRBD2, 5 bases. TRBV5-3 is treated as an ORF (open reading frame) with a function not yet certain. The CDR3 runs 16 residues. This CDR3 reads CASSLELASGANVLTF. The CDR3 coding sequence is TGTGCCAGCAGCTTGGAGCTAGCCTCTGGGGCCAACGTCCTGACTTTC.

The chain uses TRBV2 and TRBJ1-4; no definite D call. The CDR3 is made up of 11 amino acids. Per the germline V gene, CDR1 is SNHLY and CDR2 is FYNNEI. V lost 5 bases and J lost 6, with 4 bases in between. The CDR3 loop reads CASSRYEKLFF. The CDR3 coding sequence is TGTGCCAGCAGTCGGTATGAAAAACTGTTTTTT.

The genes are TRBV20-1 and TRBJ1-1, with TRBD1 matching over 10 bases. Germline V gene data show CDR1 as DFQATT and CDR2 as SNEGSKA (reference sequence). CDR3 length equals 14 residues. J lost 11 bases, V lost 6 bases, and 15 bases had no gene match. The DNA of the CDR3 is TGCAGTGCGGTCCCCCGGGACAGGGGCGAGTTGGCTTTCTTT. This encodes CSAVPRDRGELAFF.

The chain couples TRBV5-4 to TRBJ2-1; D is unclear. Per the germline V gene, CDR1 is SGHNT and CDR2 is YYREEE (reference sequence). Trimming removed 2 bases at V and 8 bases at J, with 8 bases between. This CDR3 spans 12 amino acids. The chain's CDR3 is CASSLPFDEQFF. CDR3 nucleotide sequence: TGTGCCAGCAGCTTACCTTTCGATGAGCAGTTCTTC.

This clonotype was seen more than once but under ten times. The chain employs TRBV28 and TRBJ1-2; a weak D match, TRBD1 (5 bases). Per the germline V gene, CDR1 is MDHEN and CDR2 is SYDVKM. V lost 1 base and J lost 6, with 15 bases in between. The CDR3 has 15 residues. CDR3 sequence: CASSLSLQGGDGYTF. The CDR3 bases are TGTGCCAGCAGTTTATCTCTCCAGGGCGGGGATGGCTACACCTTC.

The chain employs TRBV7-2 and TRBJ2-2; TRBD1 might be the D (5 bases). Germline CDR1 SGHTA, CDR2 FQGNSA. Deletions cut 0 bases from V and 5 bases from J, with 10 bases between. This CDR3 is 15 amino acids long. The DNA for the CDR3 is TGTGCCAGCAGCTTAGCGGGGCCCGCGACCGGGGAGCTGTTTTTT. It encodes CASSLAGPATGELFF.

The rearrangement joins TRBV12-3 or TRBV12-4 to TRBJ2-5; D might be TRBD1 (7 bases). This CDR3 region has 15 residues. Trimming left V 4 bases short and J 2 bases short, with 14 bases between. The CDR3 reads CASSSGGFGQETQYF. The CDR3 DNA reads as TGTGCCAGCAGTTCAGGGGGGTTCGGTCAAGAGACCCAGTACTTC.

V usage is TRBV7-9 and J usage is TRBJ2-1, with D unclear. Per germline, CDR1 SEHNR and CDR2 FQNEAQ (reference sequence). This CDR3 spans 13 amino acids. The V end lost 5 bases, the J end lost 8 bases, and 13 bases lay between the germline ends. The CDR3 is CASSPGPWDEQFF. The CDR3 DNA follows: TGTGCCAGCAGCCCAGGCCCTTGGGATGAGCAGTTCTTC.